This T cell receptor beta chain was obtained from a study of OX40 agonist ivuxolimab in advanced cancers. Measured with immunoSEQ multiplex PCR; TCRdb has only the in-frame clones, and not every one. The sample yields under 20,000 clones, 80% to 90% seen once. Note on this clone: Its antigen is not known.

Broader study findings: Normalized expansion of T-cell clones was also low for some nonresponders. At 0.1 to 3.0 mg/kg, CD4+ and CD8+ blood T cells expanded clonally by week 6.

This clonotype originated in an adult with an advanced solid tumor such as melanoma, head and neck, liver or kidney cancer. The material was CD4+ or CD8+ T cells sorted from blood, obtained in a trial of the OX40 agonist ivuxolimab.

CDR3 sequence: CASSLYRDSENSPLHF. The CDR3 nucleotides are TGTGCCAGCAGCTTATACCGAGACAGTGAAAATTCACCCCTCCACTTT. The chain couples TRBV13 to TRBJ1-6, with D perhaps matching TRBD1 (5 bases). V was clipped by 2 bases and J by 7 bases, with 15 bases between them. The germline V gene encodes CDR1 PRHDT and CDR2 FYEKMQ (reference sequence). The CDR3 is 16 amino acids.